This record looks at one T cell receptor beta chain sequence and its context. The antigen remains undetermined. CD4+CD25+CD127- Tregs, CD4+CD25- non-Tregs, CD4 and CD8 cells were sorted. This entry is derived from a study of Tregs in tolerant kidney transplant recipients. Whole-study context: Recipients received nonmyeloablative bone marrow transplants from related graft donors, with transient mixed chimerism. Study-wide results and caveats: Donor-specific Treg expansion exceeded global Treg expansion in tolerant patients, suggesting antigen drive.

TCRdb's copy holds only in-frame clones and misses some; the assay was immunoSEQ multiplex PCR. The repertoire consists of approximately 100,000 clones, with roughly 93% occurring once and the leading ten covering 0.46%. The CDR3 sequence is 16 residues long. Looked up from germline, CDR1 is LNHDA and CDR2 is SQIVND (reference sequence). V lost 3 bases and J lost 5; bases outside the gene matches: 7. The material was CD4+ T cells from blood, obtained before the transplant. This chain connects TRBV19 to TRBJ2-2; 9 bases agree with TRBD1. This receptor was taken from a human donor who received a combined kidney and bone marrow transplant. CDR3 nucleotide sequence: TGTGCCAGTAGTATGTTAGGGACAGGGCGGACCGGGGAGCTGTTTTTT. Encoded protein: CASSMLGTGRTGELFF.